A selection of T cell receptor beta chains follows, all from one sample in a study of blood T cell repertoires in COVID-19. Sequenced by immunoSEQ multiplex PCR; TCRdb stores in-frame clones only, minus some. The table lists tens of thousands of clones, roughly 80% of them singletons. Sequencing was done on a sample of peripheral blood. Receptors originate from a man aged 45 to 65 with acute or convalescent COVID-19. Both conserved end residues are part of each CDR3.

v_call cdr3_aa
TRBV6-6 CASSYKRGGADSPLHF
TRBV9 CASSVGTHSYEQYF
TRBV4-1 CASGGRSSGNTIYF
TRBV28 CASSSPDRGQETQYF
TRBV9 CASSDQGANQPQHF
TRBV13 CASSPGLVDEQYF
TRBV19 CATGTSGGNEQFF
TRBV11-2 CASSLITSGRAGEQFF
TRBV19 CASSTPDGVGTEAFF
TRBV5-1 CASSPRPGTGYEKLFF
TRBV28 CASSQTYNEQFF
TRBV7-8 CASSLYPAVATNEKLFF
TRBV7-9 CASSLRGTGELFF
TRBV27 CASSDILESETQYF
TRBV4-1 CASSLDNEQFF
TRBV4-1 CASSQTALRGPNQPQHF
TRBV7-8 CASSGRQLNSPLHF
TRBV5-6 CASSLVERLYEQYF
TRBV6-5 CASSEGQLYAYGYTF
TRBV9 CASSVLPSRETQYF
TRBV5-1 CASSHPTGGKETQYF
TRBV2 CASSPLYSDEQYF
TRBV12-2 CASRSLTGETQYF
TRBV2 CASKGELSNQPQHF
TRBV19 CASSMIGGVNGYTF
TRBV7-2 CASSLGQFSGNTIYF
TRBV9 CASSPNDRDEQYF
TRBV19 CASSMPVWEEPQHF
TRBV29-1 CSVGVGSNQPQHF
TRBV7-3 CASSLGQGGSTQYF
TRBV5-1 CASSLVLPPRGSGNTIYF
TRBV19 CASSANTGLGYTF
TRBV27 CASSLSATGGDEQYF
TRBV7-3 CASSAIPGQGPNSYEQYF
TRBV9 CASSVRPGTGKETQYF
TRBV19 CASSISFGLTSGANVLTF
TRBV4-1 CASSTPIAGVAYEQYF